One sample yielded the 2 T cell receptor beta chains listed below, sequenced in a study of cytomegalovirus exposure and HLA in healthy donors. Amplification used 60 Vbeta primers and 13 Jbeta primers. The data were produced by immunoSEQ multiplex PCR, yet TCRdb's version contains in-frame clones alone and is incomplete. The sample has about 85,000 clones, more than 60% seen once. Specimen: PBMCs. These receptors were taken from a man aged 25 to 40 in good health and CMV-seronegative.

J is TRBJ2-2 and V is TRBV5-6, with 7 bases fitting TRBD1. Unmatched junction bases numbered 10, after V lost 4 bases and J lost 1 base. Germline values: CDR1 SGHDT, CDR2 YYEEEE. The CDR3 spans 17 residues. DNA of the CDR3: TGTGCCAGCAGCAGTCTACAGGGGAGTAAGAACACCGGGGAGCTGTTTTTT. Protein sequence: CASSSLQGSKNTGELFF.

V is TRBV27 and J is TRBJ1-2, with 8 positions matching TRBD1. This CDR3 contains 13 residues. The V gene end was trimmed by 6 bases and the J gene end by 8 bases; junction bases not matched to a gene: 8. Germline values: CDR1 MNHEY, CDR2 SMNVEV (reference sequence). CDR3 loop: CASRPTGAMGYTF. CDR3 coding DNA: TGTGCCAGCAGGCCGACAGGGGCTATGGGCTACACCTTC.